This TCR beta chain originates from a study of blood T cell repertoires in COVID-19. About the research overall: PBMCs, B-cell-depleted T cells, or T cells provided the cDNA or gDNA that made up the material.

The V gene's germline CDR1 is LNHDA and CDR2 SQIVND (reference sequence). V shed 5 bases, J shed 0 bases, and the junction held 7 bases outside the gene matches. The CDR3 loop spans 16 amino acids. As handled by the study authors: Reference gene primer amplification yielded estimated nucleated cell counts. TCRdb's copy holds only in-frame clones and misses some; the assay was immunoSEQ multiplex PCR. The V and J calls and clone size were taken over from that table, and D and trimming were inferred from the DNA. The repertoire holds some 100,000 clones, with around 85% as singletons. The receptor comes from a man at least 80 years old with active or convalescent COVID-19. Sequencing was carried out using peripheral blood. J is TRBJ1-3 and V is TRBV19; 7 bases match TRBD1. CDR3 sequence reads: CASSALDRTSGNTIYF. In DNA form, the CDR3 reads TGTGCCAGTAGTGCCCTGGACAGGACCTCTGGAAACACCATATATTTT. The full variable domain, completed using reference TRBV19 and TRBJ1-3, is DGGITQSPKYLFRKEGQNVTLSCEQNLNHDAMYWYRQDPGQGLRLIYYSQIVNDFQKGDIAEGYSVSREKKESFPLTVTSAQKNPTAFYLCASSALDRTSGNTIYFGEGSWLTVV.